This entry features one T cell receptor (beta chain) sequence. Its antigen is unidentified. PCR involved 60 Vbeta and 13 Jbeta primers. Some clones are missing from TCRdb's copy, which holds only in-frame ones; the method was immunoSEQ multiplex PCR. The table shows over 150,000 clones, with around 86% occurring only once. The sample is drawn from a study of cytomegalovirus exposure and HLA in healthy donors. The germline CDR1 and CDR2 sequences are SGHDN and FVKESK. The CDR3 is 13 residues long. Trimming pared 2 bases from V and 5 bases from J, leaving 10 bases between. Notes on the study in general: In a later analysis, V- and J-gene trimming of beta chains associated with a DCLRE1C missense variant, replicated independently. On later analysis, the bulk of CMV-associated TCR beta chains appeared to be HLA-restricted. Near-uniform donor sequencing depth was presumed by presence/absence analyses.

The source is a girl aged 2-15 years in good health and CMV-seropositive. This chain links TRBV14 with TRBJ2-7; the D gene is possibly TRBD2 (6 bases). Material for sequencing was PBMCs. CDR3 sequence reads: CASSQRGLHEQYF. As DNA, the CDR3 is TGTGCCAGCAGCCAACGGGGACTCCACGAGCAGTACTTC.